These 4 T cell receptor beta chains share one sample of origin, sequenced in a study of blood T cell repertoires in COVID-19. Only in-frame clones appear in the TCRdb table, and some are missing; sequencing was by immunoSEQ multiplex PCR. In the table there are roughly 230,000 clones, 65% to 90% of which are singletons. The sequenced sample was peripheral blood. These receptors came from a woman between 50 and 59 years old with acute or convalescent COVID-19.

The table lists this clone with a count of one. CDR3 residues: CASSPQGGGLTDTQYF. The DNA for the CDR3 is TGTGCCAGCTCACCCCAGGGGGGAGGCCTCACAGATACGCAGTATTTT. The chain links TRBV18 to TRBJ2-3; D may be TRBD1 (7 bases). Deletions cut 3 bases from V and 2 bases from J, with 15 bases between. The germline CDR1 and CDR2 sequences are KGHSH and LQKENI. This CDR3 is 16 amino acids long.

The chain combines TRBV6-2 or TRBV6-3 with TRBJ1-2; TRBD1 agrees at 7 bases. The CDR3 covers 17 residues. CDR1 and CDR2 (germline): MNHEY, SVGEGT. With V trimmed by 4 bases and J by 0 bases, 11 bases remained unmatched. The CDR3 reads CASSSQVDRATNYGYTF. CDR3 coding DNA: TGTGCCAGCAGTTCCCAAGTAGACAGGGCGACTAACTATGGCTACACCTTC.

The genes are TRBV9 and TRBJ2-1; 13 bases line up with TRBD2. From germline, CDR1 is SGDLS and CDR2 YYNGEE. This CDR3 has 18 residues. V lost 3 bases, J lost 8 bases, and 14 bases stayed unmatched. In nucleotides, the CDR3 is TGTGCCAGCAGCGCAGAGGGACTAGCGGGATCCTTTTTGGATGAGCAGTTCTTC. As protein: CASSAEGLAGSFLDEQFF.

V usage is TRBV28 and J usage is TRBJ1-2; 7 bases map to TRBD1. CDR3 size: 13 residues. J was trimmed by 4 bases and V by 2 bases; bases with no gene match: 1. Germline loops: CDR1 MDHEN, CDR2 SYDVKM. Here the CDR3 DNA reads TGTGCCAGCAGTTTAGGACAGGCCTATGGCTACACCTTC. It yields the protein CASSLGQAYGYTF.